This T cell receptor (beta chain) was sequenced in a study of T cells after posttransplantation cyclophosphamide. Study-level findings and limits: Tissue-infiltrating T cells from skin or gut overlapped little with blood T cells.

The length of the CDR3 is 16 residues. V gave up 5 bases and J gave up 5 bases; unmatched junction bases: 10. Germline-derived CDR1 and CDR2 are SGHNT and YENEEA. Some clones are missing from TCRdb's copy, which holds only in-frame ones; the method was immunoSEQ multiplex PCR. This sample has 11,000 or so clones, with roughly 1.9% found just once. A marrow graft followed busulfan-fludarabine conditioning, with cyclophosphamide on days +3 and +4. By share, this clone counts as large. The antigen is not known. The chain uses TRBV11-3 and TRBJ2-2; TRBD2 agrees at 8 bases. This sample comprised PBMCs, obtained after allogeneic stem cell transplant with posttransplant cyclophosphamide. The TCR comes from a male patient in his thirties who received an allogeneic stem cell transplant from a related donor, was CMV-positive, and had no GVHD. Some T cells could come from the graft donor. CDR3 region: CASSLASGRETGELFF. The CDR3 DNA is TGTGCCAGCAGCCTTGCCAGCGGGAGAGAGACCGGGGAGCTGTTTTTT.